This TCR beta chain comes out of a study of TIL therapy for anti-PD-1-resistant metastatic lung cancer. The immunoSEQ assay was v3. Repertoires were generated with immunoSEQ multiplex PCR, while TCRdb's copy carries only in-frame clones and drops some. This table has around 15,000 clones, over 70% appearing once. The V and J ends lost 1 base and 2 bases respectively, with 6 bases between them. This CDR3 comprises 13 residues. Germline V gene lookup returns CDR1 SGHAT and CDR2 FQNNGV. As for time point: pre-treatment sample, taken before nivolumab and TIL therapy. The starting material was blood, obtained at baseline. The rearrangement links TRBV11-2 to TRBJ2-7; D uncertain. This receptor was taken from a person aged 25-79 years with non-small cell lung cancer. The CDR3 sequence: CASSLGAPYEQYF. DNA for the CDR3: TGTGCCAGCAGCTTAGGGGCCCCCTACGAGCAGTACTTC.